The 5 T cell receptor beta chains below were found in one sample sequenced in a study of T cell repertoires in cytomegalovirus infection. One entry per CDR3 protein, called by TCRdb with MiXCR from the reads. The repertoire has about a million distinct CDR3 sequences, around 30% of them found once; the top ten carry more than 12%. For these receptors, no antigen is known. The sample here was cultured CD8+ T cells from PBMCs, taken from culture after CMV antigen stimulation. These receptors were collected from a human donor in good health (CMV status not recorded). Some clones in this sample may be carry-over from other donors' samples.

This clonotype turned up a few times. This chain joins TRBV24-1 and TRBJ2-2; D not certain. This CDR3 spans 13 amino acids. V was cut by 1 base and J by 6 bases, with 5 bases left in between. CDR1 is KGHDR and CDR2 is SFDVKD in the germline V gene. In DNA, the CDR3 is TGTGCCACCAGTGATTTTAGGGCCGGGGAGCTGTTTTTT. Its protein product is CATSDFRAGELFF.

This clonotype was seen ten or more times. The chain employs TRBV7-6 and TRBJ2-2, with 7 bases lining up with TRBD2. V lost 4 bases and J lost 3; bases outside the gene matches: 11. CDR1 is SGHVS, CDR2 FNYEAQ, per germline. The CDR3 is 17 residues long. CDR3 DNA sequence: TGTGCCAGCAGCTCCTCCGTAGGAGCGGGGTACACCGGGGAGCTGTTTTTT. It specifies CASSSSVGAGYTGELFF.

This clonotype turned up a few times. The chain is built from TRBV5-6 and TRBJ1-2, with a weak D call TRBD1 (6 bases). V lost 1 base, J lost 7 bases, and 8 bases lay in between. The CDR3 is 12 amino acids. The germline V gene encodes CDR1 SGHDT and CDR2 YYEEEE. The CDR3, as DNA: TGTGCCAGCAGCTTGACGGACAGTGGCTACACCTTC. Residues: CASSLTDSGYTF.

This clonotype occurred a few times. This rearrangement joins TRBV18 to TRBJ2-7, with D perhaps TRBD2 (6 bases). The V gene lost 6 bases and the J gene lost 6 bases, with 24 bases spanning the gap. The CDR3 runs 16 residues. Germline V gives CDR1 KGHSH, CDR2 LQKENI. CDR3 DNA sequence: TGTGCCAGCTCTCTTTTGGGGACCCAGATGGGGGGCGAGCAGTACGTC. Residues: CASSLLGTQMGGEQYV.

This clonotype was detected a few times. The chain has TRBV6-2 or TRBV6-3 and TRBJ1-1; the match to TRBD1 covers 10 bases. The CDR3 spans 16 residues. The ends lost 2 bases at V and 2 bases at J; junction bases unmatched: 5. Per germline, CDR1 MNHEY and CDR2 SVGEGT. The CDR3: CASSYGGQGLNTEAFF. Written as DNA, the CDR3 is TGTGCCAGCAGTTACGGGGGACAGGGGCTCAACACTGAAGCTTTCTTT.